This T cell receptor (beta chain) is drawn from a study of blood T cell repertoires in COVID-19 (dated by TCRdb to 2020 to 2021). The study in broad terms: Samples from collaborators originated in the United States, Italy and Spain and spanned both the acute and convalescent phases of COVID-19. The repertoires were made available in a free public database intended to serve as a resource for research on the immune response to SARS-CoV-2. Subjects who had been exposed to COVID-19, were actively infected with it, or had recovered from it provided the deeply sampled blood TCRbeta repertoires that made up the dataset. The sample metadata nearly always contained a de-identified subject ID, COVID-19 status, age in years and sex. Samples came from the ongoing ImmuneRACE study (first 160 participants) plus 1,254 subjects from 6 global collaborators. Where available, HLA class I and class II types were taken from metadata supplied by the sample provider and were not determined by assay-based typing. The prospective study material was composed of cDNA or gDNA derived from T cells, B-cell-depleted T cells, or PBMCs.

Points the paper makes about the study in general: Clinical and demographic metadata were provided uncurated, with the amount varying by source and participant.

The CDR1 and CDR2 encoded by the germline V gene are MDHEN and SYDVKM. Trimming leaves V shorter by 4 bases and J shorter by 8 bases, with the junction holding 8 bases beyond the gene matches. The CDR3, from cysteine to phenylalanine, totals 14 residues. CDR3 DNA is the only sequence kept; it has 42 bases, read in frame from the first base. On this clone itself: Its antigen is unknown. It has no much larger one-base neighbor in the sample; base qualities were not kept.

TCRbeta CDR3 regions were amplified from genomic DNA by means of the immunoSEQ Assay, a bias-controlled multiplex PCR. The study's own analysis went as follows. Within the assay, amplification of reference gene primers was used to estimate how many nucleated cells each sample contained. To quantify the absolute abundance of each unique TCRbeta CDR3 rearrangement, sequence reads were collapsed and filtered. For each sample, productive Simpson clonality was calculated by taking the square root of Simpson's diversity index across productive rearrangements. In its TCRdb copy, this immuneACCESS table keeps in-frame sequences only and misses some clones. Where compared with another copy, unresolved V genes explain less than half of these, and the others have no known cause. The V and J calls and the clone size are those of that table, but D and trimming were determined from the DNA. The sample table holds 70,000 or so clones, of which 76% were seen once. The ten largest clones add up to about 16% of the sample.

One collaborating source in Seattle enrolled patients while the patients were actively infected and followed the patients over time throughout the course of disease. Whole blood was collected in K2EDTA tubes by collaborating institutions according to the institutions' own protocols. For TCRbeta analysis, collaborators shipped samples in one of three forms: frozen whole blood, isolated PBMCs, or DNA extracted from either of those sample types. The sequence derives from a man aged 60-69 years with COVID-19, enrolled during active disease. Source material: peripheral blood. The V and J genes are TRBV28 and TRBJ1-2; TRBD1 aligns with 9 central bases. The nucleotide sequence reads TGTGCCAGCAGTTCAGGGACAGGGTATTCCGGCTACACCTTC. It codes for CASSSGTGYSGYTF.